One and the same sample provided the 15 T cell receptor beta chains below, sequenced in a study of sequential checkpoint blockade in melanoma. Sequencing used immunoSEQ multiplex PCR; TCRdb keeps in-frame clones, though not all of them. This table has under 3,000 clones, around 20% appearing once. Described treatment: randomized to nivolumab then ipilimumab (arm A) or the reverse (arm B). The sequencing here drew on tumor tissue (inferred from file names), taken from a patient given nivolumab and ipilimumab in sequence. These receptors all stem from a human donor with melanoma.

This clone is deemed medium-sized. The chain combines TRBV11-3 with TRBJ2-7; tentative D call: TRBD2 (5 bases). The CDR3 extends over 14 amino acids. CDR1 and CDR2 from the germline V gene are SGHNT and YENEEA. V was trimmed by 4 bases and J by 3 bases, leaving 13 bases between them. Here the CDR3 reads CASSSTGNYYEQYF. CDR3 in DNA: TGTGCCAGCAGCTCAACCGGGAACTACTACGAGCAGTACTTC.

At least ten counts were recorded for this clone. V gene TRBV11-3 combines with J gene TRBJ2-4; 12 nucleotides align to TRBD1. From germline, CDR1 is SGHNT and CDR2 YENEEA. The CDR3 length is 16 residues. J was trimmed by 7 bases and V by 0 bases; bases with no gene match: 4. The CDR3 sequence is CASSLEGQGALNIQYF. CDR3 in DNA: TGTGCCAGCAGCTTAGAGGGACAGGGGGCTTTGAACATTCAGTACTTC.

This clone came up a few times. The V call is TRBV25-1, the J call TRBJ1-2; TRBD1 is a possible D gene (6 bases). The CDR3 spans 15 residues. V was cut by 5 bases and J by 6 bases, with 19 bases left in between. Germline lookup yields CDR1 MGHDK and CDR2 SYGVNS. For the CDR3, the DNA is TGTGCCAGCAGTCACCGAGGCACAGGGCTCAATGGCTACACCTTC. It is translated as CASSHRGTGLNGYTF.

The sample holds a few counts of this clone. The rearrangement links TRBV6-8 to TRBJ1-3; D gene uncertain. This CDR3 region has 16 residues. Germline CDR1 MNHGY, CDR2 SAAAGT. Trimming left V 5 bases short and J 0 bases short, with 14 bases between. The CDR3 DNA follows: TGTGCCAGCAGTCTAACCAGGCTGAGCTCTGGAAACACCATATATTTT. It yields the protein CASSLTRLSSGNTIYF.

V and J are TRBV6-1 and TRBJ1-1; D is undetermined. The V end lost 0 bases, the J end lost 1 base, and 9 bases lay between the germline ends. The CDR3 loop spans 15 amino acids. The germline CDR1 and CDR2 sequences are MNHNS and SASEGT. This CDR3 reads CASSEALRRNTEAFF. CDR3 coding DNA: TGTGCCAGCAGTGAAGCGCTTCGTAGGAACACTGAAGCTTTCTTT.

A few counts support this clone. The rearrangement uses TRBV28 and TRBJ1-5; 10 bases map to TRBD1. Looked up from germline, CDR1 is MDHEN and CDR2 is SYDVKM. The CDR3 is 15 amino acids. The V gene end was trimmed by 7 bases and the J gene end by 6 bases; junction bases not matched to a gene: 9. The CDR3 sequence is CASIRDRGQGQPQHF. In nucleotides, the CDR3 is TGTGCCAGCATTAGAGACAGGGGGCAGGGTCAGCCCCAGCATTTT.

By share of the sample, this clone is large. The chain employs TRBV11-3 and TRBJ2-6; D unclear. In germline, CDR1 is SGHNT, CDR2 YENEEA. CDR3 length: 17 residues. The V end was cut by 5 bases, the J end by 0 bases, with 14 bases between. The CDR3: CASSPPGLISGANVLTF. CDR3 bases: TGTGCCAGCAGCCCCCCGGGCCTCATCTCTGGGGCCAACGTCCTGACTTTC.

The chain recombines TRBV28 with TRBJ1-1, with D unclear. Trimming shortened V by 8 bases and J by 0 bases, and 13 bases separated the two germline ends. CDR1 is MDHEN and CDR2 is SYDVKM in the germline V gene. This CDR3 region has 14 residues. The CDR3 is CASSPGAMNTEAFF. The CDR3 DNA sequence: TGTGCCAGCTCCCCAGGCGCCATGAACACTGAAGCTTTCTTT.

The chain combines TRBV18 with TRBJ1-4; D is perhaps TRBD1 (6 bases). Trimming stripped 1 base from V and 5 bases from J, with 14 bases between. The CDR3 is made up of 16 amino acids. The germline CDR1 and CDR2 sequences are KGHSH and LQKENI. The CDR3 region is CASSPRGGGSNEKLFF. The CDR3 DNA is TGTGCCAGCTCACCACGAGGAGGGGGATCAAATGAAAAACTGTTTTTT.

CDR3 protein: CASRAGTGRTGELFF. The CDR3 DNA sequence: TGCGCCAGCAGAGCCGGGACAGGGCGAACCGGGGAGCTGTTTTTT. The chain is built from TRBV10-2 and TRBJ2-2, with 9 bases identical to TRBD1. Trimming cost V 6 bases and J 5 bases; bases outside gene matches: 7. Germline V gene data show CDR1 as WSHSY and CDR2 as SAAADI. The CDR3 has 15 amino acids.

By share, this clone ranks as medium-sized (0.01 to 0.1%). The chain carries TRBV9 and TRBJ2-2; D not resolved. Trimming left V 4 bases short and J 4 bases short, with 17 bases between. The germline V gene encodes CDR1 SGDLS and CDR2 YYNGEE. CDR3 length equals 16 residues. In DNA form, the CDR3 reads TGTGCCAGCAGCCCTACGCCTACGGGCTCCACCGGGGAGCTGTTTTTT. As protein: CASSPTPTGSTGELFF.

The chain links TRBV18 to TRBJ2-1, with a possible D match to TRBD1 (6 bases). The CDR3 has 16 amino acids. Germline V gene lookup returns CDR1 KGHSH and CDR2 LQKENI. V lost 0 bases and J lost 0, with 9 bases in between. CDR3 nucleotides: TGTGCCAGCTCACCACCCGACAGGAACTCCTACAATGAGCAGTTCTTC. Its protein is CASSPPDRNSYNEQFF.

This clone was detected ten times or more. V and J are TRBV11-3 and TRBJ1-5; D is possibly TRBD1 (6 bases). This CDR3 is 15 amino acids long. Germline-derived CDR1 and CDR2 are SGHNT and YENEEA. The V end lost 3 bases, the J end lost 3 bases, and 12 bases lay between the germline ends. In DNA form, the CDR3 reads TGTGCCAGCAGCTTGGAGGGGGGGGTCAATCAGCCCCAGCATTTT. Translation gives CASSLEGGVNQPQHF.

The rearrangement joins TRBV10-2 to TRBJ2-7, with D perhaps being TRBD1 or TRBD2 (5 bases each). Germline V gene sequence: CDR1 WSHSY, CDR2 SAAADI. Trimming removed 9 bases at V and 1 base at J, with 16 bases between. The CDR3 spans 14 residues. CDR3 in DNA: TGCGCCAGTCTCCGGGGTAAGGGGTCCTACGAGCAGTACTTC. This codes for CASLRGKGSYEQYF.

This clone was counted only a few times. The chain is built from TRBV12-5 and TRBJ1-1; D is unresolved. The CDR3 is made up of 15 amino acids. Germline-derived CDR1 and CDR2 are LGHNT and FRNRAP. CDR3 residues: CASNSPGRGNTEAFF. The DNA for the CDR3 is TGTGCCAGCAACTCCCCAGGACGGGGTAACACTGAAGCTTTCTTT.